These T cell receptor beta chains were read from a single sample in a study of shared clonotypes between healthy human individuals. Method: immunoSEQ multiplex PCR; TCRdb's copy keeps in-frame clones and lacks some. This table holds under 2.5 million clones, roughly 90% found once. What was sequenced was naive CD4+ T cells from PBMCs. The receptors shown here come from a man between 18 and 29 years old in good health. Some clones in this sample may be carry-over from other donors' samples. Both conserved end residues are part of each CDR3. The D gene is left open where the match is weak. Expanded clones get a size class; other rows say once, few or many, or leave the size out.

J gene	clone size	V gene	D gene	CDR3 DNA	CDR3 protein
TRBJ1-1	NA	TRBV18	NA	TGTGCCAGCTCACCGGCACCCGCGGCTAACACTGAAGCTTTCTTT	CASSPAPAANTEAFF
TRBJ2-7	NA	TRBV28	TRBD1	TGTGCCAGCACGTTAGGACAGGGTAGGGTGCAGTACTTC	CASTLGQGRVQYF
TRBJ1-5	NA	TRBV28	TRBD1	TGTGCCAGCAGTACAGGGGAAGGAGGTCAGCCCCAGCATTTT	CASSTGEGGQPQHF
TRBJ1-4	NA	TRBV28	NA	TGTGCCAGTACAACGATAGGGGGGGGTGAAAAACTGTTTTTT	CASTTIGGGEKLFF
TRBJ1-1	once	TRBV19	TRBD1	TGTGCCAGTAGTCCTCGGGACAGAGAAAGCACTGAAGCTTTCTTT	CASSPRDRESTEAFF
TRBJ2-1	NA	TRBV29-1	NA	TGCAGCGTTGAAGATCGGTGGGAGAGGAACAATGAGCAGTTCTTC	CSVEDRWERNNEQFF
TRBJ2-1	few	TRBV7-2	NA	TGTGCCAGCAGTCTGACCCGCCCGAGTAGGAATGAGCAGTTCTTC	CASSLTRPSRNEQFF
TRBJ1-6	NA	TRBV7-9	NA	TGTGCCAGCCAGGGTCAAGGCGATTCACCCCTCCACTTT	CASQGQGDSPLHF
TRBJ2-5	NA	TRBV5-6	TRBD2	TGTGCCAGCAGCTTGCGACTAGCGGGAGGGAGCCAAGAGACCCAGTACTTC	CASSLRLAGGSQETQYF
TRBJ1-5	NA	TRBV10-3	NA	TGTGCCATCAGTGAGGGGGGTGGGGAGAATCAGCCCCAGCATTTT	CAISEGGGENQPQHF
TRBJ1-5	NA	TRBV19	NA	TGTGCCAGTAGTTCCCGGGACATGAATCAGCCCCAGCATTTT	CASSSRDMNQPQHF
TRBJ1-5	NA	TRBV7-2	NA	TGTGCCAGCAGCTCGGGAATAGCGCAGCCCCAGCATTTT	CASSSGIAQPQHF
TRBJ2-2	NA	TRBV5-1	NA	TGCGCCAGCCGGGACACGAACACCGGGGAGCTGTTTTTT	CASRDTNTGELFF
TRBJ1-1	NA	TRBV28	NA	TGTGCCAGCAGTTTGAGTGTGAGGGGGGGGATGTTTACTGAAGCTTTCTTT	CASSLSVRGGMFTEAFF
TRBJ1-4	once	TRBV6-1	TRBD1	TGTGCCAGCAGTGAAGTGGGCTGGGGGACAGGGACCGAAAAACTGTTTTTT	CASSEVGWGTGTEKLFF